Listed here are 14 T cell receptor beta chains from one sample, sequenced in a study of blood T cells in healthy people across ages (dated by TCRdb to between 2014 and 2017). The protocol used for the library was 5' RACE. Reads for this sample came from an Illumina HiSeq 2500. A second 7 to 11 cycle PCR used a sample-barcoded 5' primer and a J-beta primer mix. TCRdb's own reprocessing of the public reads used fastp at Q25 and MiXCR and kept productive beta chains. Rows are unified per CDR3 protein, each entry keeping the most common DNA and genes. The sample contains some 1.6 million distinct CDR3 sequences, almost 35% of them found a single time. In total, the top ten clones hold around 11% of the sample. Sample: blood. The source is a woman in her 30s in good health.

The V and J genes are TRBV29-1 and TRBJ2-1; D is unresolved. Germline CDR1 reads SQVTM; CDR2 reads ANQGSEA. The CDR3 extends over 14 amino acids. V dropped 3 bases and J dropped 0 bases, with 9 bases sitting between them. This CDR3 reads CSVEGGLSYNEQFF. The CDR3 DNA sequence: TGCAGCGTTGAGGGTGGCCTCTCCTACAATGAGCAGTTCTTC.

This clonotype has only a few counts. The chain is built from TRBV6-5 and TRBJ2-7; the match to TRBD1 covers 9 bases. The germline V gene has CDR1 MNHEY and CDR2 SVGAGI. J gave up 2 bases and V 2 bases, and 13 bases lay outside the gene matches. This CDR3 has 18 residues. In DNA form, the CDR3 reads TGTGCCAGCAGTTACGACAGGGGGATTCTGGCCAGCCCCTACGAGCAGTACTTC. Amino acids: CASSYDRGILASPYEQYF.

The rearrangement uses TRBV2 and TRBJ1-2; a possible D gene is TRBD1 (6 bases). Germline V gives CDR1 SNHLY, CDR2 FYNNEI. The CDR3 is 16 residues long. Trimming took 2 bases from V and 3 from J, leaving 16 bases between them. The CDR3 DNA reads TGTGCCAGCAGTGAAACGTCGACAGGAATTTACTATGGCTACACCTTC. It codes for CASSETSTGIYYGYTF.

The chain uses TRBV27 and TRBJ1-5, with unresolved D. The ends were cut back, 0 bases at V and 7 bases at J, with 13 bases in the middle. CDR1 and CDR2 from the germline V gene are MNHEY and SMNVEV (reference sequence). CDR3 length equals 15 residues. CDR3 nucleotides: TGTGCCAGCAGTTTATCCCCCTTGGATCGGCAGCCCCAGCATTTT. This translates into CASSLSPLDRQPQHF.

The chain combines TRBV27 with TRBJ2-1; TRBD2 matches 7 bases. CDR3 length equals 13 residues. CDR1 MNHEY and CDR2 SMNVEV come from the germline V gene (reference sequence). Losses at the gene ends were 6 bases for V and 7 bases for J; bases not matched to a gene: 6. The CDR3 loop is CASSSGTTNEQFF. The CDR3 region has the DNA TGTGCCAGCAGCAGCGGGACCACGAATGAGCAGTTCTTC.

This clonotype was seen many times. The chain has TRBV29-1 and TRBJ2-7, with D unclear. The CDR3 spans 12 residues. V lost 4 bases and J 5 bases, leaving 12 bases between the germline ends. Germline CDR1 is SQVTM and CDR2 is ANQGSEA. The CDR3 DNA reads TGCAGCGTTGTAGGGAACGGGCACGAGCAGTACTTC. It specifies CSVVGNGHEQYF.

This clonotype has just a few counts. The chain couples TRBV9 to TRBJ2-5; D perhaps matches TRBD1 (6 bases). Trimming took 1 base from V and 5 from J, leaving 15 bases between them. Germline V gene sequence: CDR1 SGDLS, CDR2 YYNGEE. CDR3 length equals 15 residues. The CDR3 nucleotides read TGTGCCAGCAGCGTACGCGGAAGGGGGTCGGAGACCCAGTACTTC. It is translated as CASSVRGRGSETQYF.

Note on this clonotype: A much bigger clone sits one base away, suggesting this may be a read error. The chain is built from TRBV29-1 and TRBJ2-7, with unresolved D. Per the germline V gene, CDR1 is SQVTM and CDR2 is ANQGSEA. The CDR3 runs to 10 residues. V shed 4 bases and J shed 7 bases, with 8 bases lying between them. CDR3 sequence reads: CSVGVNEQYF. DNA of the CDR3: TGCAGCGTTGGCGTTAATGAGCAGTACTTC.

CDR3 amino acids: CASSPSRIQETQYF. For the CDR3, the DNA is TGTGCCAGCAGCCCATCGCGCATCCAAGAGACCCAGTACTTC. The V call is TRBV7-9, the J call TRBJ2-5, with D hard to call. With 5 bases removed from V and 1 base from J, the gap between germline ends came to 11 bases. From germline, CDR1 is SEHNR and CDR2 FQNEAQ (reference sequence). This CDR3 comprises 14 residues.

The gene calls are TRBV7-3 and TRBJ2-3; perhaps D is TRBD1 or TRBD2 (5 bases each). Trimming left V 0 bases short and J 4 bases short, with 14 bases between. The CDR3 is made up of 16 amino acids. Germline lookup yields CDR1 SGHTA and CDR2 FQGTGA. The CDR3 nucleotides are TGTGCCAGCAGCTTAACACGGGACCCCGGCGCAGATACGCAGTATTTT. As protein: CASSLTRDPGADTQYF.

The chain is built from TRBV5-1 and TRBJ2-3, with D possibly being TRBD1 (6 bases). This CDR3 is 15 amino acids long. The germline CDR1 and CDR2 sequences are SGHRS and YFSETQ. In DNA form, the CDR3 reads TGCGTCTGCACCTCACAGGGTGATGTACGAGATACGCAGTATTTT. Translation: CVCTSQGDVRDTQYF.

DNA for the CDR3: TGTGCCAGCAGTTACGACAGCCTAAATGAAAAACTGTTTTTT. This encodes CASSYDSLNEKLFF. This rearrangement joins TRBV6-2 or TRBV6-3 to TRBJ1-4; D is possibly TRBD1 (5 bases). V lost 2 bases, J lost 5 bases, and 9 bases lay in between. This CDR3 comprises 14 residues. Germline V gives CDR1 MNHEY, CDR2 SVGEGT.

Turning to this clonotype: At one of its ends the junction is not consistent with the germline gene, which may arise from a read error. The chain is built from TRBV10-3 and TRBJ2-3; 8 bases are a match to TRBD1. The germline CDR1 and CDR2 sequences are ENHRY and SYGVKD. The CDR3 runs to 16 residues. The CDR3 loop reads CANSDRGGASTDTQYF. CDR3 sequence (DNA): TGTGCCAACAGTGACAGGGGCGGGGCTAGCACAGATACGCAGTATTTT.

This clonotype showed up just a few times. The genes are TRBV20-1 and TRBJ1-5; 7 nucleotides align to TRBD1. This CDR3 spans 13 amino acids. Germline V CDR1 and CDR2: DFQATT, SNEGSKA (reference sequence). The J segment lost 7 bases and the V segment lost 6 bases, leaving 9 bases of the junction unmatched. The CDR3 reads CSAPTGISQPQHF. CDR3 sequence (DNA): TGCAGTGCCCCGACAGGGATAAGCCAGCCCCAGCATTTT.